This TCR beta chain was sequenced in a study of blood T cell repertoires in COVID-19. Background on the study: Researchers got acute and convalescent COVID-19 samples from the United States, Italy and Spain. The analysed material was cDNA or gDNA that came from T cells, B-cell-depleted T cells, or PBMCs.

In the source study's methods: Nucleated cell counts were estimated from reference gene primer amplification. The table came from immunoSEQ multiplex PCR; TCRdb's copy has only in-frame clones and leaves some out. The V and J calls and clone size were taken over from that table, and D and trimming were inferred from the DNA. The sample includes about 100,000 clones, over 85% seen only once; the top ten take 5.7%. The CDR3 runs to 14 residues. V shed 4 bases and J shed 3 bases, with 8 bases lying between them. The germline V gene encodes CDR1 SGHNT and CDR2 YYREEE (reference sequence). The chain is built from TRBV5-4 and TRBJ2-6; D is uncertain. The source is a man between 65 and 79 years old with acute or convalescent COVID-19. Sample: peripheral blood. The CDR3 region has the DNA TGTGCCAGCAGCATGTTTCTTGGGGCCAACGTCCTGACTTTC. Translated: CASSMFLGANVLTF. Complete variable domain (other parts from reference TRBV5-4 and TRBJ2-6): ETGVTQSPTHLIKTRGQQVTLRCSSQSGHNTVSWYQQALGQGPQFIFQYYREEENGRGNFPPRFSGLQFPNYSSELNVNALELDDSALYLCASSMFLGANVLTFGAGSRLTVL.